This T cell receptor beta chain came from a study of graft-versus-host responses after intestinal transplantation. Study as a whole: Anti-thymocyte globulin induction, then tacrolimus and steroids for around 3 years, went to all recipients.

The germline V gene has CDR1 MGHRA and CDR2 YSYEKL. Trimming took 0 bases from V and 1 from J, leaving 15 bases between them. The CDR3 totals 17 residues. Libraries were prepared by immunoSEQ multiplex PCR; TCRdb keeps only in-frame clonotypes and omits some of them. The sample has about 85,000 clones; less than 95% are singletons. On this clone: Its antigen is as yet unknown.

Source: unstimulated CD8+ T cells sorted from spleen or lymph node cells, taken before transplant. The chain has TRBV4-1 and TRBJ1-1, with a weak D call TRBD1 (6 bases). This sequence originates from a human donor who was the organ donor for an intestinal transplant. DNA of the CDR3: TGCGCCAGCAGCCAAGATCACCTACAGGGCGGGAACACTGAAGCTTTCTTT. Its protein is CASSQDHLQGGNTEAFF.